The T cell receptor beta chain described here comes from a study of graft-versus-host responses after intestinal transplantation. Turning to the study itself: The whole recipient group had anti-thymocyte globulin induction followed by tacrolimus and steroids for around three years.

Study-level findings and limits: Levels of circulating GvH clones at their peak were associated with early post-transplant HvG declines.

As to this clone: Its target is not known.

Method: immunoSEQ multiplex PCR; TCRdb's copy keeps in-frame clones and lacks some. The table records some 86,000 clones, around nine tenths of them present only once. Germline V gene lookup returns CDR1 SEHNR and CDR2 FQNEAQ (reference sequence). The CDR3 is made up of 10 amino acids. V shed 8 bases and J shed 8 bases, with 9 bases lying between them. Sequenced material: unstimulated CD8+ T cells sorted from spleen or lymph node cells, taken before intestinal transplant. This clonotype was sampled from a human donor who received an intestinal transplant. This chain uses TRBV7-9 with TRBJ1-1; no clear D gene. The DNA of the CDR3 is TGTGCCAGCGGATTACCAGAAGCTTTCTTT. This sequence encodes CASGLPEAFF.